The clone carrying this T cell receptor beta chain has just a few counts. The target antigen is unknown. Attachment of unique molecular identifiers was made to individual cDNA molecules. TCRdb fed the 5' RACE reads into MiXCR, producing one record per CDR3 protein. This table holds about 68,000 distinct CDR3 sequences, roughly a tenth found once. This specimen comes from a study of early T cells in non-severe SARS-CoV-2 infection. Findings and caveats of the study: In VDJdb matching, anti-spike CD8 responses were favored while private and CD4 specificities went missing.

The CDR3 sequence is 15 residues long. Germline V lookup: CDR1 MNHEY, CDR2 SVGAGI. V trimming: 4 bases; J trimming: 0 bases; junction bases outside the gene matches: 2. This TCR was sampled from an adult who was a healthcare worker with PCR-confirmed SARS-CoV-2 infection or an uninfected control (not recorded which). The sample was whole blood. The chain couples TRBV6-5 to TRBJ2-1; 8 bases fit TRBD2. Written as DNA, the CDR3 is TGTGCCAGCAGTTCGACTAGCGACTCCTACAATGAGCAGTTCTTC. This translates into CASSSTSDSYNEQFF.